What follows are 10 T cell receptor beta chains derived from one specimen sequenced in a study of blood T cell repertoires in COVID-19. The data were produced by immunoSEQ multiplex PCR, yet TCRdb's version contains in-frame clones alone and is incomplete. The sample contains some 83,000 clones, roughly 90% of which appear only once. Sequences were obtained from peripheral blood. The receptors shown here come from a man older than 75 in a cohort sampled during active COVID-19.

The chain uses TRBV11-2 and TRBJ2-5; D is possibly TRBD1 (5 bases). Germline lookup yields CDR1 SGHAT and CDR2 FQNNGV. The CDR3 consists of 15 residues. Trimming pared 5 bases from V and 0 bases from J, leaving 13 bases between. The CDR3 DNA reads as TGTGCCAGCAGCAAGGACATCATGTACCAAGAGACCCAGTACTTC. Translated: CASSKDIMYQETQYF.

The J gene is TRBJ2-1, the V gene TRBV29-1; 7 positions agree with TRBD2. From germline, CDR1 is SQVTM and CDR2 ANQGSEA. The CDR3 covers 12 residues. J gave up 8 bases and V 3 bases, and 4 bases lay outside the gene matches. CDR3 DNA sequence: TGCAGCGTTGACTCCCGGGGGGATGAGCAGTTCTTC. It specifies CSVDSRGDEQFF.

The chain has TRBV15 and TRBJ1-4; TRBD1 matches 7 bases. J was trimmed by 6 bases and V by 5 bases; bases with no gene match: 3. CDR1 and CDR2 (germline): LNHNV, YYDKDF (reference sequence). This CDR3 has 13 amino acids. Here the CDR3 DNA reads TGTGCCACCAGCGGAGGGGGCGATGAAAAACTGTTTTTT. Translated, it gives CATSGGGDEKLFF.

The CDR3 here is CASSYSGQAYGYTF. The CDR3 region has the DNA TGTGCCAGCAGTTACTCGGGACAGGCTTATGGCTACACCTTC. The V and J genes are TRBV6-2 or TRBV6-3 and TRBJ1-2; TRBD1 aligns across 8 bases. Germline CDR1 MNHEY, CDR2 SVGEGT. The CDR3 is 14 amino acids. The J segment lost 5 bases and the V segment lost 0 bases, leaving 2 bases of the junction unmatched.

This CDR3 is CASSITGFYEQYF. CDR3 DNA sequence: TGTGCCAGTAGTATAACCGGTTTCTACGAGCAGTACTTC. This chain connects TRBV19 to TRBJ2-7; D gene unclear. Germline CDR1 and CDR2: LNHDA and SQIVND (reference sequence). V was clipped by 2 bases and J by 3 bases, with 8 bases between them. The CDR3 spans 13 residues.

The chain uses TRBV19 and TRBJ2-5, with 7 nucleotides matching TRBD1. This CDR3 has 14 amino acids. V lost 5 bases, J lost 5 bases, and 8 bases stayed unmatched. CDR1 and CDR2 from the germline V gene are LNHDA and SQIVND (reference sequence). CDR3 coding DNA: TGTGCCAGTAGTGAGACAGGGATGGGGGAGACCCAGTACTTC. This translates into CASSETGMGETQYF.

This chain uses TRBV19 with TRBJ1-1, with 9 bases that match TRBD1. The V gene's germline CDR1 is LNHDA and CDR2 SQIVND (reference sequence). This CDR3 is 14 amino acids long. Trimming at V came to 5 bases and at J to 3 bases, leaving 4 bases not matched to a gene. The CDR3 nucleotides are TGTGCCAGTAGTCTTAGACAGGGGGACACTGAAGCTTTCTTT. Amino acid sequence: CASSLRQGDTEAFF.

V is TRBV10-3 and J is TRBJ2-7; the D gene is possibly TRBD1 (5 bases). Trimming removed 1 base at V and 2 bases at J, with 9 bases between. From germline, CDR1 is ENHRY and CDR2 SYGVKD. This CDR3 has 14 amino acids. The CDR3 DNA is TGTGCCATCAGTGAGTTCCAAGGGGCCTACGAGCAGTACTTC. It encodes CAISEFQGAYEQYF.

This chain uses TRBV5-1 with TRBJ1-2; a possible D gene is TRBD1 (5 bases). V was pared by 6 bases and J by 2 bases, with 8 bases between. CDR1 and CDR2 from the germline V gene are SGHRS and YFSETQ. The CDR3 sequence is 12 residues long. The CDR3 loop is CASTDRNYGYTF. Here the CDR3 DNA reads TGCGCCAGCACCGACAGAAACTATGGCTACACCTTC. Full variable domain (remainder filled in from reference TRBV5-1 and TRBJ1-2): KAGVTQTPRYLIKTRGQQVTLSCSPISGHRSVSWYQQTPGQGLQFLFEYFSETQRNKGNFPGRFSGRQFSNSRSEMNVSTLELGDSALYLCASTDRNYGYTFGSGTRLTVV.

The rearrangement links TRBV18 to TRBJ1-1; TRBD1 might be the D (5 bases). The CDR3 is made up of 15 amino acids. Germline V gives CDR1 KGHSH, CDR2 LQKENI. Trimming pared 4 bases from V and 0 bases from J, leaving 12 bases between. The CDR3 region has the DNA TGTGCCAGCTCACAAGGACAACTCATGAACACTGAAGCTTTCTTT. It specifies CASSQGQLMNTEAFF.